Shown below are 14 T cell receptor beta chains from a single sample sequenced in a study of esophageal squamous cell carcinoma under preoperative chemotherapy. The time point: after preoperative PTX-NDP chemotherapy. MiXCR, run by TCRdb on the PCR reads, gives a single entry per CDR3 protein. In the table there are 34,000 or so distinct CDR3 sequences, 52% of which are singletons. This material was collected from a patient given preoperative chemotherapy. These receptors were collected from a human donor with esophageal squamous cell carcinoma. The donor label of this sample is uncertain.

J is TRBJ2-1 and V is TRBV27, with TRBD2 as a possible D gene (6 bases). The V end lost 9 bases, the J end lost 2 bases, and 14 bases lay between the germline ends. CDR1 is MNHEY and CDR2 is SMNVEV in the germline V gene (reference sequence). The CDR3 contains 14 residues. The CDR3 nucleotides are TGTGCCAGTTCCCGGGTAGCGGCCTACAATGAGCAGTTCTTC. Protein product: CASSRVAAYNEQFF.

The rearrangement links TRBV7-8 to TRBJ2-4; possibly TRBD1 or TRBD2 for D (5 bases each). CDR1 and CDR2 (germline): SGHVS, FQNEAQ. The CDR3 spans 16 residues. Trimming cost V 5 bases and J 13 bases, with 27 bases left between them. CDR3 nucleotides: TGTGCCAGCAGCGACCCGGGGCTGGGAGCCGGTAACACGCAGTACTTC. Protein sequence: CASSDPGLGAGNTQYF. Full variable domain (outside the CDR3, taken from reference TRBV7-8 and TRBJ2-4): GAGVSQSPRYKVAKRGQDVALRCDPISGHVSLFWYQQALGQGPEFLTYFQNEAQLDKSGLPSDRFFAERPEGSVSTLKIQRTQQEDSAVYLCASSDPGLGAGNTQYFGAGTRLSVL.

This clonotype was recorded many times. The chain joins TRBV6-5 to TRBJ2-2; 10 bases line up with TRBD1. Germline V gene lookup returns CDR1 MNHEY and CDR2 SVGAGI. V lost 3 bases to trimming and J lost 7 bases; unmatched junction nucleotides: 8. This CDR3 region has 16 residues. CDR3 in amino acids: CASSYDRGRSNGELFF. The CDR3 DNA reads TGTGCCAGCAGTTATGACAGGGGGCGCTCAAACGGGGAGCTGTTTTTT.

As for this clonotype: At one end the junction does not follow the germline gene, possibly because of a read error. V and J are TRBV11-2 and TRBJ2-1; tentative D call: TRBD2 (6 bases). This CDR3 has 14 amino acids. The germline V gene encodes CDR1 SGHAT and CDR2 FQNNGV. For the CDR3, the DNA is TGTACCAGCAGCTTAGATGGACCGGGGGAGACCCAGTTCTTC. This codes for CTSSLDGPGETQFF.

This clonotype has a count of ten or more. A much larger clone differs from this one at a single base, so this may be a read error. The chain employs TRBV11-2 and TRBJ2-4; TRBD1 is a possible D gene (6 bases). V was clipped by 0 bases and J by 13 bases, with 16 bases between them. Germline CDR1 reads SGHAT; CDR2 reads FQNNGV. The CDR3 spans 14 residues. DNA of the CDR3: TGTGCCAGCAGCTTAGACAGGGGCTACAATGAGCAGTACTTC. Translation: CASSLDRGYNEQYF.

About this clonotype itself: An end of the junction does not agree with germline; a read error may underlie this. V and J are TRBV7-6 and TRBJ2-3, with D perhaps assigned TRBD1 or TRBD2 (6 bases each). The CDR3 totals 15 residues. Germline loops: CDR1 SGHVS, CDR2 FNYEAQ. The CDR3 coding sequence is TGTGGCGCGGGGCTCGGGGGCGGAGACACAGATACCCAGTATTTC. Translated, it gives CGAGLGGGDTDTQYF.

The gene calls are TRBV12-3 or TRBV12-4 and TRBJ2-2; D remains ambiguous. The CDR3 sequence is 12 residues long. V was clipped by 8 bases and J by 8 bases, with 12 bases between them. This CDR3 reads CASPHRWGELFF. For the CDR3, the DNA is TGTGCCAGCCCTCATCGGTGGGGGGAGCTGTTTTTT.

This clonotype was seen a single time. V gene TRBV11-3 combines with J gene TRBJ2-1, with 8 bases aligning to TRBD1. The CDR3 covers 14 residues. Per the germline V gene, CDR1 is SGHNT and CDR2 is YENEEA. V was clipped by 3 bases and J by 10 bases; unmatched bases: 8. Here the CDR3 reads CASSFSGQAYEQFF. The CDR3, as DNA: TGTGCCAGCAGCTTTTCGGGACAGGCCTACGAGCAGTTCTTC.

The chain employs TRBV11-2 and TRBJ1-3; maybe TRBD1 (5 bases). Trimming pared 1 base from V and 0 bases from J, leaving 16 bases between. Germline V gene lookup returns CDR1 SGHAT and CDR2 FQNNGV. There are 18 residues in the CDR3. The CDR3 DNA is TGTGCCAGCAGCTTAGTAGGGGTAGGACGCCTCTCTGGAAACACCATATATTTT. Translating gives CASSLVGVGRLSGNTIYF.

The chain couples TRBV6-1 to TRBJ2-1; D is perhaps TRBD2 (6 bases). The CDR3 has 14 residues. V gave up 0 bases and J gave up 3 bases, with 6 bases separating them. Germline CDR1 MNHNS, CDR2 SASEGT. The CDR3 sequence is CASSEAGLYNEQFF. Here the CDR3 DNA reads TGTGCCAGCAGTGAAGCGGGACTCTACAATGAGCAGTTCTTC.

This clonotype was counted ten times or more. V usage is TRBV11-1 and J usage is TRBJ1-2; 9 nucleotides match TRBD1. With V trimmed by 5 bases and J by 3 bases, 10 bases remained unmatched. The CDR3 extends over 16 amino acids. The germline V gene has CDR1 SGHAT and CDR2 FQDESV (reference sequence). CDR3 loop: CASSAPRDRVDYGYTF. The CDR3, as DNA: TGTGCCAGCAGCGCACCCCGGGACAGGGTAGACTATGGCTACACCTTC.

Points on this clonotype: Germline and junction disagree at one end, which may indicate a read error. The chain carries TRBV5-8 and TRBJ2-4, with a tentative D call TRBD2 (6 bases). Germline CDR1 reads SGHTS; CDR2 reads YDEGEE. The CDR3 covers 15 residues. The CDR3 nucleotides are TGTGCCAGCGGCTTGGGGCGGGGAGCCAGAGATACTCAGTACTTT. It yields the protein CASGLGRGARDTQYF.

There are many counts of this clonotype. The chain employs TRBV6-1 and TRBJ2-1; the D gene could be TRBD1 or TRBD2 (6 bases each). The germline V gene encodes CDR1 MNHNS and CDR2 SASEGT. There are 16 residues in the CDR3. The germline V and J ends were trimmed by 2 bases and 0 bases, with 11 bases remaining between them. The chain's CDR3 is CASSEWRGSSYNEQFF. The DNA of the CDR3 is TGTGCCAGCAGTGAATGGAGGGGGAGCTCCTACAATGAGCAGTTCTTC.

This sequence joins TRBV6-1 and TRBJ1-1, with a tentative D call TRBD1 (6 bases). Trimming removed 6 bases from V and 5 bases from J, with 16 bases in between. The CDR3 loop spans 14 amino acids. Per the germline V gene, CDR1 is MNHNS and CDR2 is SASEGT. Written as DNA, the CDR3 is TGTGCCAGCAGGTTCAGGGGCGGGAAGACTGAAGCTTTCTTT. It yields the protein CASRFRGGKTEAFF.